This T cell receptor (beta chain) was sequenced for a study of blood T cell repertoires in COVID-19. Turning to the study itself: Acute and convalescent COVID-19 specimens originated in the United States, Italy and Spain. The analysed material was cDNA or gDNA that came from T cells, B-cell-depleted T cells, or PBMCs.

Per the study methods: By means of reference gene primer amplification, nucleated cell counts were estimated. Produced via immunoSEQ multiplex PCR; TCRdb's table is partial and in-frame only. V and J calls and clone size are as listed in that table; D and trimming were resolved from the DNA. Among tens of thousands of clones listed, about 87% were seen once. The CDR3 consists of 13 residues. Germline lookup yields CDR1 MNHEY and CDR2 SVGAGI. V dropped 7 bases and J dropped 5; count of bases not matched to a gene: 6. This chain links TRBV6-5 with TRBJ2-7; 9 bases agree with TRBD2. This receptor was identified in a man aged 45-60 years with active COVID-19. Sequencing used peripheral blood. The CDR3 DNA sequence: TGTGCCAGCACTGCTAGCGGGACTGACGAGCAGTACTTC. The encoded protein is CASTASGTDEQYF.